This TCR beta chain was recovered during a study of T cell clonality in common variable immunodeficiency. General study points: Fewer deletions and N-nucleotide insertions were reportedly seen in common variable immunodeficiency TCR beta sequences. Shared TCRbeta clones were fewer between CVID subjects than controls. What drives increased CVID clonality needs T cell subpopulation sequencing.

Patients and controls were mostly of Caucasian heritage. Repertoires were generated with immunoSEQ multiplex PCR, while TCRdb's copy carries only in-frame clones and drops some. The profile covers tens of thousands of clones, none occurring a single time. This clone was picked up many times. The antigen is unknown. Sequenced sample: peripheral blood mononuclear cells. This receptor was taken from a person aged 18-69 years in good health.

The sequenced CDR3 bases are TGTGCCAGTAGTATCTCACTAGAGGCGAACACCGGGGAG. It specifies CASSISLEANTGE. The complete CDR3 reads CASSISLEANTGELFF. The genes are TRBV19 and TRBJ2-2; weak D call: TRBD2 (5 bases). Coverage ceases 3 residues before the CDR3 finishes, and the germline J gene fills in the end. Germline V gives CDR1 LNHDA, CDR2 SQIVND (reference sequence). The CDR3 is made up of 16 amino acids. V shed 3 bases and J shed 0 bases, with 11 bases lying between them.